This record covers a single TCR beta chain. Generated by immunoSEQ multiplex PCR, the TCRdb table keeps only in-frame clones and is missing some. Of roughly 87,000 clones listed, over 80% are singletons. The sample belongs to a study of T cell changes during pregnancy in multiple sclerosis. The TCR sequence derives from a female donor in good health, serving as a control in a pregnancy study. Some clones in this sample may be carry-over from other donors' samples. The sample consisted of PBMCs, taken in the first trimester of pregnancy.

For the CDR3, the DNA is TGTGCCAGCAGCCTAGGAGCATCTACAACTAATGAAAAACTGTTTTTT. It specifies CASSLGASTTNEKLFF. V gene TRBV28 combines with J gene TRBJ1-4; D is uncertain. V was shortened by 6 bases and J by 0 bases, with 14 bases between the two germline ends. This CDR3 is 16 amino acids long. Germline assignment: CDR1 MDHEN and CDR2 SYDVKM.